These 15 T cell receptor beta chains were sequenced from one sample in a study of blood T cell repertoires in COVID-19. Some clones are missing from TCRdb's copy, which holds only in-frame ones; the method was immunoSEQ multiplex PCR. The table records approximately 150,000 clones, approximately 86% of them present only once. Input material: peripheral blood. The receptors were sampled from a woman aged 55-70 years who had recovered from COVID-19.

This sequence joins TRBV6-5 and TRBJ1-2, with D possibly TRBD1 on 6 matching bases. V lost 6 bases to trimming and J lost 4 bases, with 15 bases between them. Germline CDR1 MNHEY, CDR2 SVGAGI. The CDR3 is made up of 14 amino acids. The CDR3 sequence: CASRITGYTYGYTF. CDR3 bases: TGTGCCAGCAGGATAACAGGGTACACCTATGGCTACACCTTC.

CDR3 coding DNA: TGTGCCAGCAGGGCAGATCAGCCCCAGCATTTT. Translated, it gives CASRADQPQHF. The rearrangement uses TRBV28 and TRBJ1-5; D gene unclear. Looked up from germline, CDR1 is MDHEN and CDR2 is SYDVKM. CDR3 length equals 11 residues. V lost 6 bases, J lost 5 bases, and 5 bases lay in between.

This chain links TRBV6-5 with TRBJ2-1; the match to TRBD1 covers 12 bases. Germline V lookup: CDR1 MNHEY, CDR2 SVGAGI. The length of the CDR3 is 16 residues. V lost 2 bases to trimming and J lost 2 bases; unmatched junction nucleotides: 1. CDR3 loop: CASSYGTGGTYNEQFF. The CDR3 DNA is TGTGCCAGCAGTTACGGGACAGGGGGCACCTACAATGAGCAGTTCTTC.

The V and J genes are TRBV10-2 and TRBJ1-6, with D tentatively TRBD1 (6 bases). The CDR3 contains 14 residues. Germline CDR1 is WSHSY and CDR2 is SAAADI. Deletions cut 6 bases from V and 5 bases from J, with 11 bases between. The CDR3 region is CASREQGDNSPLHF. CDR3 in DNA: TGCGCCAGCAGGGAACAGGGAGATAATTCACCCCTCCACTTT.

This chain connects TRBV9 to TRBJ2-5; 13 nucleotides line up with TRBD2. V trimming: 0 bases; J trimming: 2 bases; junction bases outside the gene matches: 4. The CDR3 runs 17 residues. CDR1 and CDR2 from the germline V gene are SGDLS and YYNGEE. CDR3 nucleotide sequence: TGTGCCAGCAGCGTAGCGGGACTAGCGGGGCTACAAGAGACCCAGTACTTC. Translation: CASSVAGLAGLQETQYF.

The CDR3 region has the DNA TGTGCCAGCAGTTTGGACGGACATAAACCGGGCTACACCTTC. This codes for CASSLDGHKPGYTF. J is TRBJ1-2 and V is TRBV6-5; a weak D match, TRBD1 (5 bases). The CDR3 contains 14 residues. The ends were cut back, 4 bases at V and 8 bases at J, with 17 bases in the middle. Per germline, CDR1 MNHEY and CDR2 SVGAGI.

This chain uses TRBV5-4 with TRBJ2-5; 10 bases map to TRBD2. The CDR3 runs to 16 residues. V was clipped by 0 bases and J by 1 base; unmatched bases: 3. The V gene's germline CDR1 is SGHNT and CDR2 YYREEE (reference sequence). CDR3 residues: CASSLARTSGQETQYF. The CDR3, as DNA: TGTGCCAGCAGCTTGGCAAGGACTAGCGGCCAAGAGACCCAGTACTTC.

V and J are TRBV7-8 and TRBJ1-3, with D maybe TRBD1 (6 bases). The CDR3 has 16 residues. Trimming shortened V by 5 bases and J by 3 bases, and 17 bases separated the two germline ends. Looked up from germline, CDR1 is SGHVS and CDR2 is FQNEAQ. The CDR3, as DNA: TGTGCCAGCAGCCAGGAGTCTGGGGGCTTTGGAAACACCATATATTTT. Its translation is CASSQESGGFGNTIYF.

V usage is TRBV9 and J usage is TRBJ2-3; 10 positions agree with TRBD1. This CDR3 comprises 14 residues. The ends lost 3 bases at V and 4 bases at J; junction bases unmatched: 2. CDR1 is SGDLS and CDR2 is YYNGEE in the germline V gene. The CDR3 loop is CASSGGQGADTQYF. The CDR3 DNA sequence: TGTGCCAGCAGCGGTGGACAGGGGGCAGATACGCAGTATTTT.

The V call is TRBV5-1, the J call TRBJ2-1, with 8 nucleotides matching TRBD2. This CDR3 comprises 15 residues. Trimming at V came to 0 bases and at J to 4 bases, leaving 3 bases not matched to a gene. Per the germline V gene, CDR1 is SGHRS and CDR2 is YFSETQ. The CDR3 is CASSLVGGVYNEQFF. The CDR3 nucleotides are TGCGCCAGCAGCTTGGTCGGGGGGGTGTACAATGAGCAGTTCTTC.

This chain joins TRBV2 and TRBJ2-3; 8 bases are a match to TRBD2. CDR3 length: 15 residues. Germline V gives CDR1 SNHLY, CDR2 FYNNEI. V dropped 4 bases and J dropped 7; count of bases not matched to a gene: 10. This chain's CDR3 is CASSAAGASDNTQYF. CDR3 DNA: TGTGCCAGCAGTGCAGCGGGGGCCTCAGATAATACGCAGTATTTT.

V usage is TRBV6-5 and J usage is TRBJ2-2; 8 bases line up with TRBD2. Germline-derived CDR1 and CDR2 are MNHEY and SVGAGI. The CDR3 is 15 residues long. V gave up 7 bases and J gave up 5 bases; unmatched junction bases: 9. Written as DNA, the CDR3 is TGTGCCAGCAAGTGGAGCGGGGGCTCGACCGGGGAGCTGTTTTTT. It yields the protein CASKWSGGSTGELFF.

The rearrangement links TRBV7-9 to TRBJ2-5; D possibly corresponds to TRBD1 (5 bases). CDR1 and CDR2 (germline): SEHNR, FQNEAQ (reference sequence). This CDR3 comprises 15 residues. Between the trimmed V and J ends, which lost 1 base and 5 bases, there was a span of 14 bases. The CDR3 DNA reads as TGTGCCAGCAGCTTAGGACAGCCAATTCCGGAGACCCAGTACTTC. It encodes CASSLGQPIPETQYF.

V is TRBV18 and J is TRBJ1-1, with D perhaps TRBD1 (6 bases). The V and J ends lost 3 bases and 8 bases respectively, with 13 bases between them. Germline V lookup: CDR1 KGHSH, CDR2 LQKENI. The CDR3 runs to 13 residues. As DNA, the CDR3 is TGTGCCAGCTCACCCACCGGGACAAGGGAAGCTTTCTTT. As protein: CASSPTGTREAFF.

The rearrangement uses TRBV27 and TRBJ1-1; D may be TRBD1 (5 bases). With 3 bases removed from V and 4 bases from J, the gap between germline ends came to 18 bases. The CDR3 loop spans 16 amino acids. The germline gives CDR1 MNHEY, CDR2 SMNVEV (reference sequence). The CDR3 protein is CASSLDLAGRFTEAFF. The DNA for the CDR3 is TGTGCCAGCAGTTTGGACCTGGCAGGGCGCTTCACTGAAGCTTTCTTT.